The 17 T cell receptor beta chains presented below share a single source sample, sequenced in a study of blood T cell repertoires in COVID-19. Clones were sequenced by immunoSEQ multiplex PCR, and TCRdb holds only the in-frame ones, with some missing. The profile shows under 250,000 clones, 70% to 90% of them singletons. Sequenced sample: peripheral blood. The origin of the receptors is a woman in her 70s with active or convalescent COVID-19.

The chain uses TRBV6-5 and TRBJ2-7, with D perhaps matching TRBD1 (7 bases). V lost 0 bases to trimming and J lost 5 bases, with 11 bases between them. The CDR3 totals 14 residues. CDR1 is MNHEY and CDR2 is SVGAGI in the germline V gene. CDR3 amino acids: CASSYSPGGNEQYF. DNA of the CDR3: TGTGCCAGCAGTTACTCGCCAGGGGGGAACGAGCAGTACTTC.

The table lists this clone with a count of one. The chain is built from TRBV5-4 and TRBJ1-2; 10 bases match TRBD1. V gave up 3 bases and J gave up 5 bases; unmatched junction bases: 10. CDR3 size: 16 residues. Germline CDR1 and CDR2: SGHNT and YYREEE (reference sequence). CDR3: CASSSSPGTGDYGYTF. CDR3 coding DNA: TGTGCCAGCAGCTCCAGTCCCGGGACAGGGGATTATGGCTACACCTTC.

This chain connects TRBV5-1 to TRBJ1-6; D is possibly TRBD1 (6 bases). Germline-derived CDR1 and CDR2 are SGHRS and YFSETQ. This CDR3 has 14 amino acids. Trimming took off 1 base at V and 6 bases at J, with 8 bases between the two ends. CDR3 DNA sequence: TGCGCCAGCAGCTTGAGGACAGTTAATTCACCCCTCCACTTT. This gives the protein CASSLRTVNSPLHF.

This chain links TRBV7-8 with TRBJ1-6, with D perhaps matching TRBD1 (5 bases). With 6 bases removed from V and 0 bases from J, the gap between germline ends came to 15 bases. CDR3 size: 17 residues. Germline assignment: CDR1 SGHVS and CDR2 FQNEAQ. In nucleotides, the CDR3 is TGTGCCAGCAGTTTCCCGGGGGGGTCCTCCTATAATTCACCCCTCCACTTT. Protein sequence: CASSFPGGSSYNSPLHF.

This clone came up a few times. This rearrangement joins TRBV5-1 to TRBJ1-4; 11 nucleotides line up with TRBD1. Trimming at V came to 4 bases and at J to 8 bases, leaving 7 bases not matched to a gene. In germline, CDR1 is SGHRS, CDR2 YFSETQ. The CDR3 sequence is 15 residues long. CDR3 sequence: CASSTGQGAREKLFF. The CDR3 nucleotides read TGCGCCAGCAGCACCGGACAGGGGGCGCGGGAAAAACTGTTTTTT.

This chain uses TRBV18 with TRBJ1-2, with D perhaps matching TRBD1 (6 bases). Germline values: CDR1 KGHSH, CDR2 LQKENI. V lost 3 bases and J 1 base, leaving 9 bases between the germline ends. CDR3 length: 14 residues. The CDR3 nucleotides are TGTGCCAGCTCACCGGGACACCGTAACTATGGCTACACCTTC. This codes for CASSPGHRNYGYTF.

The chain has TRBV5-5 and TRBJ2-5; D remains ambiguous. V lost 0 bases, J lost 2 bases, and 5 bases lay in between. The CDR3 covers 13 residues. Germline CDR1 SGHKS, CDR2 YYEKEE (reference sequence). The CDR3 nucleotides are TGTGCCAGCAGCTTGGCTAGTCAAGAGACCCAGTACTTC. It encodes CASSLASQETQYF.

The J gene is TRBJ2-3, the V gene TRBV12-3 or TRBV12-4; D may be TRBD1 (6 bases). This CDR3 region has 13 residues. V gave up 6 bases and J gave up 4 bases, with 11 bases separating them. CDR3 bases: TGTGCCAGCAGACAAACAGGGCCAGATACGCAGTATTTT. Translation gives CASRQTGPDTQYF.

The chain links TRBV7-2 to TRBJ1-2; D is unclear. With 1 base removed from V and 5 bases from J, the gap between germline ends came to 17 bases. The CDR3 totals 16 residues. The V gene's germline CDR1 is SGHTA and CDR2 FQGNSA. The CDR3 DNA sequence: TGTGCCAGCAGCTTAGGTAGTGCAACCCAAAGATATGGCTACACCTTC. Translated: CASSLGSATQRYGYTF.

V usage is TRBV5-4 and J usage is TRBJ1-2; D perhaps matches TRBD1 (5 bases). Germline CDR1 is SGHNT and CDR2 is YYREEE (reference sequence). There are 14 residues in the CDR3. V was shortened by 1 base and J by 3 bases, with 10 bases between the two germline ends. The CDR3 DNA sequence: TGTGCCAGCAGCTTGAAGGGGAACGACTATGGCTACACCTTC. Translation: CASSLKGNDYGYTF.

This clone was seen a handful of times. Different DNA sequences within this sample yield the same CDR3. The CDR3 bases are TGTGCCAGCTCACCACGGGGACAGCCCAACACTGAAGCTTTCTTT. Translation gives CASSPRGQPNTEAFF. This rearrangement joins TRBV18 to TRBJ1-1, with 7 bases aligning to TRBD1. Germline V gene data show CDR1 as KGHSH and CDR2 as LQKENI. The CDR3 is 15 amino acids. With 1 base clipped from V and 2 bases from J, the junction kept 4 bases outside the gene matches.

This clone showed up just once. The chain links TRBV12-5 to TRBJ2-7; tentatively, D is TRBD1 (5 bases). The CDR3 length is 16 residues. Germline V CDR1 and CDR2: LGHNT, FRNRAP. The V and J ends lost 2 bases and 0 bases respectively, with 14 bases between them. The CDR3, as DNA: TGTGCTAGTGGTTTGTCCCCCTCGACAGACTCCTACGAGCAGTACTTC. It yields the protein CASGLSPSTDSYEQYF.

The chain combines TRBV2 with TRBJ2-3, with D unclear. The CDR3 runs 12 residues. The V gene's germline CDR1 is SNHLY and CDR2 FYNNEI. Deletions cut 7 bases from V and 2 bases from J, with 7 bases between. This CDR3 is CASTRVTDTQYF. The DNA for the CDR3 is TGTGCCAGCACCCGAGTCACAGATACGCAGTATTTT. The full variable domain, in which reference TRBV2 and TRBJ2-3 provide the parts outside the CDR3, is EPEVTQTPSHQVTQMGQEVILRCVPISNHLYFYWYRQILGQKVEFLVSFYNNEISEKSEIFDDQFSVERPDGSNFTLKIRSTKLEDSAMYFCASTRVTDTQYFGPGTRLTVL.

This clone turned up a few times. The chain carries TRBV4-1 and TRBJ1-5, with 7 bases aligning to TRBD1. CDR3 length: 17 amino acids. Germline CDR1 MGHRA, CDR2 YSYEKL. After removal of 0 bases from V and 7 bases from J, the junction contained 12 bases not matched to a gene. CDR3 sequence: CASSQEGPQGVGQPQHF. The DNA of the CDR3 is TGCGCCAGCAGCCAAGAAGGTCCCCAGGGGGTCGGGCAGCCCCAGCATTTT.

The chain joins TRBV7-6 to TRBJ2-5, with 8 bases aligning to TRBD1. V gave up 4 bases and J gave up 5 bases; unmatched junction bases: 6. The CDR3 runs 14 residues. CDR1 and CDR2 from the germline V gene are SGHVS and FNYEAQ. CDR3 sequence: CASSYRRQGETQYF. CDR3 DNA: TGTGCCAGCAGCTACAGACGACAGGGGGAGACCCAGTACTTC. Supplemented by reference TRBV7-6 and TRBJ2-5, the full variable domain reads GAGVSQSPRYKVTKRGQDVALRCDPISGHVSLYWYRQALGQGPEFLTYFNYEAQQDKSGLPNDRFSAERPEGSISTLTIQRTEQRDSAMYRCASSYRRQGETQYFGPGTRLLVL.

This chain connects TRBV18 to TRBJ1-1; D might be TRBD1 (6 bases). The CDR3 sequence is 17 residues long. V was trimmed by 1 base and J by 0 bases, leaving 15 bases between them. The germline V gene has CDR1 KGHSH and CDR2 LQKENI. The chain's CDR3 is CASSPQDRLNMNTEAFF. The CDR3 DNA reads as TGTGCCAGCTCACCACAGGACAGACTCAACATGAACACTGAAGCTTTCTTT.

The chain is built from TRBV28 and TRBJ1-1; D remains ambiguous. The CDR3 has 13 residues. Germline CDR1 reads MDHEN; CDR2 reads SYDVKM. V gave up 1 base and J gave up 6 bases, with 9 bases separating them. The CDR3 protein is CASSLLPSSEAFF. DNA of the CDR3: TGTGCCAGCAGTTTATTACCCAGTTCTGAAGCTTTCTTT.